The 7 T cell receptor beta chains in this list originate from one sample, sequenced in a study of T cell responses to AZD1222 COVID-19 vaccine. Repertoires were generated with immunoSEQ multiplex PCR, while TCRdb's copy carries only in-frame clones and drops some. The data contain about 26,000 clones, approximately 85% of them singletons. Source: peripheral blood, taken 28 days after the second AZD1222 dose. The receptors here all came from an adult who received the AZD1222 COVID-19 vaccine.

This clone showed up just once. J is TRBJ2-7 and V is TRBV11-2; D may match TRBD1 or TRBD2 (5 bases each). The germline V gene has CDR1 SGHAT and CDR2 FQNNGV. The CDR3 contains 15 residues. The V and J ends lost 3 bases and 0 bases respectively, with 12 bases between them. In DNA form, the CDR3 reads TGTGCCAGCAGCTTGAGGGTGGGGGTCTCCTACGAGCAGTACTTC. Translating gives CASSLRVGVSYEQYF.

V is TRBV7-2 and J is TRBJ1-5; D uncertain. The V end was cut by 0 bases, the J end by 5 bases, with 5 bases between. This CDR3 is 13 amino acids long. Germline CDR1 reads SGHTA; CDR2 reads FQGNSA. This chain's CDR3 is CASSLAPDQPQHF. CDR3 sequence (DNA): TGTGCCAGCAGCTTAGCTCCGGATCAGCCCCAGCATTTT.

A note on this clone: This specimen includes other DNA sequences encoding the same CDR3. The chain uses TRBV5-1 and TRBJ2-3, with 7 bases fitting TRBD2. J was trimmed by 1 base and V by 0 bases; bases with no gene match: 2. This CDR3 contains 15 residues. Germline CDR1 reads SGHRS; CDR2 reads YFSETQ. Here the CDR3 reads CASSLAGGGTDTQYF. The CDR3 DNA follows: TGCGCCAGCAGCTTGGCGGGGGGTGGCACAGATACGCAGTATTTT.

The chain links TRBV7-8 to TRBJ1-2, with TRBD1 as a possible D gene (6 bases). The CDR3 runs to 14 residues. The germline V gene has CDR1 SGHVS and CDR2 FQNEAQ. Trimming removed 6 bases at V and 7 bases at J, with 18 bases between. The CDR3 DNA follows: TGTGCCAGCAGATCTGATAGGGGGGAGAGTGGCTACACCTTC. Protein: CASRSDRGESGYTF.

V and J are TRBV29-1 and TRBJ1-1, with D maybe TRBD1 (6 bases). Germline V gene lookup returns CDR1 SQVTM and CDR2 ANQGSEA. The V gene lost 4 bases and the J gene lost 3 bases, with 9 bases spanning the gap. The CDR3 loop spans 12 amino acids. The CDR3 DNA sequence: TGCAGCGTTGCAGGGGCGGACACTGAAGCTTTCTTT. Protein: CSVAGADTEAFF. Drawing the rest from reference TRBV29-1 and TRBJ1-1, the complete variable domain is SAVISQKPSRDICQRGTSLTIQCQVDSQVTMMFWYRQQPGQSLTLIATANQGSEATYESGFVIDKFPISRPNLTFSTLTVSNMSPEDSSIYLCSVAGADTEAFFGQGTRLTVV.

Worth noting for this clone: At one boundary the junction diverges from the germline segment, which might be a read error. The chain combines TRBV7-7 with TRBJ2-7; 8 bases line up with TRBD2. Germline values: CDR1 SSHAT, CDR2 FNYEAQ (reference sequence). The CDR3 runs 11 residues. Here the CDR3 reads CASSLAGGAHF. CDR3 bases: TGTGCTAGCAGCCTTGCGGGGGGCGCGCACTTC.

The chain links TRBV7-6 to TRBJ2-2; 7 positions match TRBD1. Germline V CDR1 and CDR2: SGHVS, FNYEAQ. CDR3 length: 14 residues. Trimming took 9 bases from V and 6 from J; bases not matched to a gene: 10. CDR3 sequence: CASSPGQQAGELFF. The CDR3 DNA reads TGTGCCAGTAGTCCGGGACAGCAGGCCGGGGAGCTGTTTTTT.